This T cell receptor beta chain stems from a study of read filtering for tumor transcriptome and immune sequencing. Study-wide background: Mean patient age was roughly 66 years, range about 45 to 85; approximately 17 male, 14 female. Findings of the study overall: This fraction held mixed bone marrow immune cells after CD138-negative sorting.

CDR1 and CDR2 (germline): SGHTA, FQGNSA. The J segment lost 9 bases and the V segment lost 2 bases, leaving 7 bases of the junction unmatched. The CDR3 is 15 amino acids. This library used about 400 ng RNA and molecular barcoded adaptors spanning alpha/delta and beta/gamma chains. TCRdb redid the calling of the reads with MiXCR, one entry per CDR3 protein. The table has some 130,000 distinct CDR3 sequences, about 12% seen once. For this clonotype: Its antigen is unidentified. Possible read error: a much larger clone is one base away.

The sequencing input was a population of CD138-negative cells sorted from bone marrow. The receptor's source is a donor aged 40 or over with multiple myeloma. The chain is built from TRBV7-2 and TRBJ2-1; 10 bases line up with TRBD2. The CDR3: CASSLSASGSFEQFF. The CDR3 DNA reads TGTGCCAGCAGCTTATCGGCTAGCGGGAGCTTTGAGCAGTTCTTC.